Sequencing of this TCR beta chain was carried out in a study of blood T cell repertoires in COVID-19 (dated by TCRdb to 2018 to 2020). Some background on the complete study: Recovered participants in ImmuneRACE Cohort 3 were defined as having two consecutive negative NP/OP PCR tests, clearance from a healthcare professional, or resolution of symptoms. Collaborator samples came from the United States, Italy and Spain and covered acute and convalescent phases of COVID-19. The material from the prospective study consisted of cDNA or gDNA derived from T cells, B-cell-depleted T cells, or PBMCs. Subjects who had been exposed to COVID-19, were actively infected with it, or had recovered from it provided the deeply sampled blood TCRbeta repertoires that made up the dataset. The repertoires were released in a freely available public database intended as a resource for research on the immune response to SARS-CoV-2. The samples were drawn from two sources: the first 160 participants of the ongoing ImmuneRACE study, and 1,000 to 1,500 subjects contributed by 6 global collaborators. Sample metadata almost always included a de-identified subject ID, COVID-19 status, age in years and sex. HLA class I and class II types, where available, came from metadata supplied by the sample provider rather than from assay-based typing. Overall study outcomes, separate from this receptor: How much clinical and demographic metadata was included differed by source and by participant, and the metadata was provided uncurated.

As for this clone: Which antigen it targets is not known. The input lacks base qualities; no much larger clone sits a single base away.

TCRbeta CDR3 regions were amplified from genomic DNA using the immunoSEQ Assay, a bias-controlled multiplex PCR. As for the original processing: The number of nucleated cells in each sample was estimated by amplification of reference gene primers within the assay. To quantify the absolute abundance of each unique TCRbeta CDR3 rearrangement, sequence reads were collapsed and filtered. For each sample, productive Simpson clonality was calculated as the square root of Simpson's diversity index across productive rearrangements. Not all clones reach the TCRdb copy of this immuneACCESS table, which keeps in-frame sequences only. Checked studies attribute under half of the gap to unresolved V genes and leave the rest unexplained. V and J calls and clone size are given by that table; D and trimming were obtained from the DNA. The sample contains approximately 150,000 clones, less than 80% of them found a single time. The ten top clones hold over 15% of the sample.

Enrolling through a virtual design, the prospective study's participants ranged in age from roughly 18 to 95 years and lived across roughly 24 United States geographic areas. In the prospective study, participants were assigned to cohorts based on the clinical history participants reported in a screening survey and a study questionnaire. In the prospective study, mobile phlebotomists collected whole blood, serum and a nasopharyngeal or oropharyngeal swab from each participant. Prospective study participants could optionally give additional blood draws and questionnaires over an approximately 2-month period. Before DNA extraction, prospective study blood samples were shipped either frozen or at room temperature. According to the germline V gene, CDR1 reads KGHSH and CDR2 reads LQKENI. Including cysteine and phenylalanine, the CDR3 has 16 amino acids. The kept DNA is CDR3 alone, 48 bases in frame from the first base. Clipping removes 2 bases from V and 1 base from J, with 6 as the unmatched junction base count.

The sequence derives from a woman in her seventies in a cohort exposed to, infected with or recovered from COVID-19 (not recorded which). Sequenced input: PBMCs or T cells enriched from blood (not recorded which). The chain joins TRBV18 to TRBJ1-2, with 8 bases matching TRBD1. The CDR3 region has the sequence CASSPVTGAYNYGYTF. The nucleotide sequence is TGTGCCAGCTCACCAGTGACAGGGGCTTATAACTATGGCTACACCTTC.